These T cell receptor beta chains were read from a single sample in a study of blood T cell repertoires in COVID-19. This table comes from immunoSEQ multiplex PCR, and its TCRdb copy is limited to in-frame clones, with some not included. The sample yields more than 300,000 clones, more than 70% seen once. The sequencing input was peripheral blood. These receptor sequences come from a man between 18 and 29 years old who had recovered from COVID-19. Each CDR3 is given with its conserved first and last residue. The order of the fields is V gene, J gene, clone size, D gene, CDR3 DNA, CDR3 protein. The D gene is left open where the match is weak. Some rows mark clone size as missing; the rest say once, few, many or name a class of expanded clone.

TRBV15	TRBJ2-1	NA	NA	TGTGCCACCAGCAGGGGGGACCGGGGGGCGCTCAACAATGAGCAGTTCTTC	CATSRGDRGALNNEQFF
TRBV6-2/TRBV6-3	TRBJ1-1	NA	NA	TGTGCCAGCAGTTATCAGGGTTGGACTGAAGCTTTCTTT	CASSYQGWTEAFF
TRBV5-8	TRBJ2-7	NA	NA	TGTGCCAGCAGTTCGCAGTACTACGAGCAGTACTTC	CASSSQYYEQYF
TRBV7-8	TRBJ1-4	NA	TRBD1	TGTGCCAGCAGCTTTTTACAGGGGGCAGATGAAAAACTGTTTTTT	CASSFLQGADEKLFF
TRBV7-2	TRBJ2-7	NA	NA	TGTGCCAGCAGTCCGGACAGTACCTACGAGCAGTACTTC	CASSPDSTYEQYF
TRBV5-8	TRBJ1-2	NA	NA	TGTGCCAGCAGTCGACAAGCTGGCTACACCTTC	CASSRQAGYTF
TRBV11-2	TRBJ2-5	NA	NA	TGTGCCAGCAGCTTAGATCTCCAGCCGGGAGAGACCCAGTACTTC	CASSLDLQPGETQYF
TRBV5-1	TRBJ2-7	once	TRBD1	TGCGCCAGCAGCCCCGGGACAGGGGGCGACGAGCAGTACTTC	CASSPGTGGDEQYF
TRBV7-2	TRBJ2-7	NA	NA	TGTGCCAGCAGCCGGGTGAATGGCTACGAGCAGTACTTC	CASSRVNGYEQYF
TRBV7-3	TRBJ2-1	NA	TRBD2	TGTGCCAGCAGCTTAAGACTAGCGGGCGATTACAATGAGCAGTTCTTC	CASSLRLAGDYNEQFF
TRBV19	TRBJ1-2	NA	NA	TGTGCCAGTAGTATAGTGGCTGGACAGAACTATGGCTACACCTTC	CASSIVAGQNYGYTF
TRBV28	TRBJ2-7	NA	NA	TGTGCCAGCGCCGGACAGTTCTACGAGCAGTACTTC	CASAGQFYEQYF
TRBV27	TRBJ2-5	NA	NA	TGTGCCAGCAGTTGGGGACTCCTAGGGAGAGAGACCCAGTACTTC	CASSWGLLGRETQYF
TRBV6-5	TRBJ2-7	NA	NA	TGTGCCAGCAGTTACTCTCCTCAGGGAACCTACGAGCAGTACTTC	CASSYSPQGTYEQYF
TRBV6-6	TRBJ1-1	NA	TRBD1	TGTGCCATCCAAGGACAGGCGAACACTGAAGCTTTCTTT	CAIQGQANTEAFF
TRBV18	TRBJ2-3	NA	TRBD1	TGTGCCAGCTCAACAGGGACAGGGATCGGTACGCAGTATTTT	CASSTGTGIGTQYF
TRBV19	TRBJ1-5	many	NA	TGTGCCACCTCAAAACCAAATCGGGACTTCGCCCAGCATTTT	CATSKPNRDFAQHF
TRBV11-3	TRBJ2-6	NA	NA	TGTGCCAGCAGCCCTAGCGACTCTGGGGCCAACGTCCTGACTTTC	CASSPSDSGANVLTF
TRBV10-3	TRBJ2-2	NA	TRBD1	TGTGCCATCAGTGAGTCGATAAGGACAGGGTCGAACACCGGGGAGCTGTTTTTT	CAISESIRTGSNTGELFF